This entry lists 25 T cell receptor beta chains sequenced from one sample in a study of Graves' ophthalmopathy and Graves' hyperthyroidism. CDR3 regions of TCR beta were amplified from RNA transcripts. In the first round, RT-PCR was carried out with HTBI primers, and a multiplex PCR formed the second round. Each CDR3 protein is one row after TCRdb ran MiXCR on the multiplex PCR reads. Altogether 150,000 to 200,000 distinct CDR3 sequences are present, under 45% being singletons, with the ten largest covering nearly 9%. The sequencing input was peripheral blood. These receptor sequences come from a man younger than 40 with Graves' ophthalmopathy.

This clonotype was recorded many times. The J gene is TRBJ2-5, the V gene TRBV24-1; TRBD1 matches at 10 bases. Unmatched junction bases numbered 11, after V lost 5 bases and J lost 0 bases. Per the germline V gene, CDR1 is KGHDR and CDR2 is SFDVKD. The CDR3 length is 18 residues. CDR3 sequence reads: CATSGDRGSSSYQETQYF. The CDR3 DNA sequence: TGTGCCACCAGTGGGGACAGGGGCAGTAGCTCTTACCAAGAGACCCAGTACTTC.

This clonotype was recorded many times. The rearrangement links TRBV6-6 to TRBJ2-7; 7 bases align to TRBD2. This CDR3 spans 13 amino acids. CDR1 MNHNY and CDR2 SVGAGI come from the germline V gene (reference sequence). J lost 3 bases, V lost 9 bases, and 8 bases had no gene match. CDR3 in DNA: TGTGCCAGACGGGGGGTTCCTGACTACGAGCAGTACTTC. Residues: CARRGVPDYEQYF.

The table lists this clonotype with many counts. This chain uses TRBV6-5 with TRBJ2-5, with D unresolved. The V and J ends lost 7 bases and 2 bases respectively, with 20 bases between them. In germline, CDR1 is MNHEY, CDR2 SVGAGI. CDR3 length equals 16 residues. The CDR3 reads CASTGPGNRMQETQYF. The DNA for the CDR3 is TGTGCCAGCACGGGCCCTGGAAACAGAATGCAAGAGACCCAGTACTTC.

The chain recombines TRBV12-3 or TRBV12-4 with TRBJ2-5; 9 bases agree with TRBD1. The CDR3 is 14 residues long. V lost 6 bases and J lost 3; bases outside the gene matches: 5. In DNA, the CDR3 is TGTGCCAGCAGCCAAGGGGACAGGGAAGAGACCCAGTACTTC. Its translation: CASSQGDREETQYF.

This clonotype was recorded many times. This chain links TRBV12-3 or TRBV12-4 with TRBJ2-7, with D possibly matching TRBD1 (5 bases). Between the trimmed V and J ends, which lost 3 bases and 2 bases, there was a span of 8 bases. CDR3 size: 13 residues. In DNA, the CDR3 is TGTGCCAGCAGTTTTGCAGGGACCTACGAGCAGTACTTC. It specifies CASSFAGTYEQYF.

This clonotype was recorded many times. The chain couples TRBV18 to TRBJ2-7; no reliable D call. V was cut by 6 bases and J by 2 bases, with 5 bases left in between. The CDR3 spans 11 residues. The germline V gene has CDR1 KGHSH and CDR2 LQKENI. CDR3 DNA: TGTGCCAGCTCGCCTACCTACGAGCAGTACTTC. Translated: CASSPTYEQYF. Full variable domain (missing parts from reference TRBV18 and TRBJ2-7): NAGVMQNPRHLVRRRGQEARLRCSPMKGHSHVYWYRQLPEEGLKFMVYLQKENIIDESGMPKERFSAEFPKEGPSILRIQQVVRGDSAAYFCASSPTYEQYFGPGTRLTVT.

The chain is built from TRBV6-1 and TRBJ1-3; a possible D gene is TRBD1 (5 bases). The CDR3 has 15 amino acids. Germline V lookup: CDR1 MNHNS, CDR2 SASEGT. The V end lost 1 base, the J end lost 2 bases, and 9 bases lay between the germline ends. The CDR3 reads CASSEVGTAGNTIYF. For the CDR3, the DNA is TGTGCCAGCAGTGAAGTCGGGACTGCTGGAAACACCATATATTTT.

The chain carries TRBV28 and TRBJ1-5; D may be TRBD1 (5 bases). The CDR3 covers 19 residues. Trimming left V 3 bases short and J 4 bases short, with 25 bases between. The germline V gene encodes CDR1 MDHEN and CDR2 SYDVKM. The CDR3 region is CASSFLSGWTQGLNQPQHF. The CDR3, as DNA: TGTGCCAGCAGTTTTCTCTCAGGTTGGACTCAGGGACTGAATCAGCCCCAGCATTTT.

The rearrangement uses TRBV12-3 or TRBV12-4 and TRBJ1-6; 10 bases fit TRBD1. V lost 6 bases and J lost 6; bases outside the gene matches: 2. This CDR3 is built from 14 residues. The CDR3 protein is CASRWDRGNSPLHF. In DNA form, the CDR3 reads TGTGCCAGCAGGTGGGACAGGGGTAATTCACCCCTCCACTTT.

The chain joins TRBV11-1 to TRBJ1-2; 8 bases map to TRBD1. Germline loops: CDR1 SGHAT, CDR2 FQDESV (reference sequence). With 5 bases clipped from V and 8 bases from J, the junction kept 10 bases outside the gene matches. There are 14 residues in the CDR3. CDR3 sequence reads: CASSPGQATGGYTF. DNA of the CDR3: TGTGCCAGCAGCCCGGGACAGGCGACTGGCGGCTACACCTTC.

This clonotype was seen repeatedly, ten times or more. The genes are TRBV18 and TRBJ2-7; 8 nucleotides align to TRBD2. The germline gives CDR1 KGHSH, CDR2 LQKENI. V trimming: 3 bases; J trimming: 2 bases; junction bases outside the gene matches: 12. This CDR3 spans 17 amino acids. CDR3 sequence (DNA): TGTGCCAGCTCACCCTCGACGGGGAGCGGGAGAACCTACGAGCAGTACTTC. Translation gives CASSPSTGSGRTYEQYF.

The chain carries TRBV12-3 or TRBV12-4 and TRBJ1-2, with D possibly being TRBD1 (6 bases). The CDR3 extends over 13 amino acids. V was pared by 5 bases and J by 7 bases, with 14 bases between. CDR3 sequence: CASSPRQDRGYTF. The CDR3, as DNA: TGTGCCAGCAGTCCTCGACAGGACCGTGGCTACACCTTC.

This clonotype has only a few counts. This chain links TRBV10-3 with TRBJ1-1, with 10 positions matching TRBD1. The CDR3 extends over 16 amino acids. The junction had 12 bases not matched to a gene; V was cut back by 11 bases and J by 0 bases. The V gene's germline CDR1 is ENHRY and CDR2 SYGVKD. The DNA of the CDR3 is TGTGCCGTCCCGGGACAGGGGCCCCTTCTGAACACTGAAGCTTTCTTT. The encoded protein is CAVPGQGPLLNTEAFF.

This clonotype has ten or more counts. The CDR3 is CATSRALQGYEQYF. The CDR3 DNA follows: TGTGCCACCAGCAGAGCACTACAGGGCTACGAGCAGTACTTC. The chain employs TRBV15 and TRBJ2-7, with D possibly TRBD1 on 6 matching bases. CDR1 is LNHNV and CDR2 is YYDKDF in the germline V gene (reference sequence). The CDR3 runs to 14 residues. V was cut by 1 base and J by 3 bases, with 10 bases left in between.

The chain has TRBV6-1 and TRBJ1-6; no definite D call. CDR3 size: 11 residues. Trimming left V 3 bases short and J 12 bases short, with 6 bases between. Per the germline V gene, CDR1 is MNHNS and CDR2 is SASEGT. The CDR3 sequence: CASSDWEPLHF. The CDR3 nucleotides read TGTGCCAGCAGTGACTGGGAACCCCTCCACTTT.

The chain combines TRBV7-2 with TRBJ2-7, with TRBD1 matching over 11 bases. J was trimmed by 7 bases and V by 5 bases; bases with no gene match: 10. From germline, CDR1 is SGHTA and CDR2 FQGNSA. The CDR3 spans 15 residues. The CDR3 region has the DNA TGTGCCAGCAGCCCGCGTGGACAGGGGGCTGGGGAGCAGTACTTC. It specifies CASSPRGQGAGEQYF.

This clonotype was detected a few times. The CDR3, as DNA: TGTGCTAGTGGCCCGGGACAGAACACTGAAGCTTTCTTT. Amino acids: CASGPGQNTEAFF. V is TRBV12-5 and J is TRBJ1-1; perhaps TRBD1 as D (6 bases). The V end was cut by 6 bases, the J end by 1 base, with 9 bases between. The length of the CDR3 is 13 residues. The germline gives CDR1 LGHNT, CDR2 FRNRAP.

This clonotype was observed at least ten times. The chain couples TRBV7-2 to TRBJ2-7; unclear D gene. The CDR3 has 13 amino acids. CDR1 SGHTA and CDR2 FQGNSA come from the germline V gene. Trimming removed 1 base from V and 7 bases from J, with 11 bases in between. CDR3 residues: CASSLGGKGEQYF. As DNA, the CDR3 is TGTGCCAGCAGCTTAGGTGGGAAGGGTGAGCAGTACTTC. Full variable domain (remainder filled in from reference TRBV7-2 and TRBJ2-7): GAGVSQSPSNKVTEKGKDVELRCDPISGHTALYWYRQSLGQGLEFLIYFQGNSAPDKSGLPSDRFSAERTGGSVSTLTIQRTQQEDSAVYLCASSLGGKGEQYFGPGTRLTVT.

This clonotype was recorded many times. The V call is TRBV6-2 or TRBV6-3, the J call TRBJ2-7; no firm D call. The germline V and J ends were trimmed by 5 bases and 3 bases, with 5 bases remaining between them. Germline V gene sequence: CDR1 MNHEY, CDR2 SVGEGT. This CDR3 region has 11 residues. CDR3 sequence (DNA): TGTGCCAGCAGTCACGACTACGAGCAGTACTTC. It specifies CASSHDYEQYF.

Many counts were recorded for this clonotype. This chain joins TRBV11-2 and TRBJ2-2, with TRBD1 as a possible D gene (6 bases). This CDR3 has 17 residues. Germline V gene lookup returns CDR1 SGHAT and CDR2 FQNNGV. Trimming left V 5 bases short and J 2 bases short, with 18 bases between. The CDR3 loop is CASSPRLPGQNTGELFF. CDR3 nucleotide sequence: TGTGCCAGCAGCCCCAGGCTACCGGGACAAAACACCGGGGAGCTGTTTTTT.

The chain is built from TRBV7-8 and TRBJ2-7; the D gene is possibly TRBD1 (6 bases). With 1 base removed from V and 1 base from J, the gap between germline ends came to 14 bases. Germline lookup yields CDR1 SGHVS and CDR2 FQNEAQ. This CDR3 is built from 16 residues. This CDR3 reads CASSLDGQRNSYEQYF. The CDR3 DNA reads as TGTGCCAGCAGCTTAGACGGACAGCGGAATTCCTACGAGCAGTACTTC.

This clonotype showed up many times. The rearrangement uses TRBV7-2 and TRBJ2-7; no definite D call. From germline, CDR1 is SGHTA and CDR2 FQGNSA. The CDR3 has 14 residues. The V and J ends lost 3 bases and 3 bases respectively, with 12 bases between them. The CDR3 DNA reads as TGTGCCAGCAGCTTTCAGTCGAGGAACTACGAGCAGTACTTC. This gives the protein CASSFQSRNYEQYF.

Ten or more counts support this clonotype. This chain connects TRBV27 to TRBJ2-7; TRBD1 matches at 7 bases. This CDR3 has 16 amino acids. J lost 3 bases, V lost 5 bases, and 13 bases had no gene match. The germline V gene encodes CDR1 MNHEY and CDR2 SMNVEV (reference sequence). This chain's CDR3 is CASSPISTGNYYEQYF. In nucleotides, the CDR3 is TGTGCCAGCAGTCCTATCTCGACAGGGAACTACTACGAGCAGTACTTC.

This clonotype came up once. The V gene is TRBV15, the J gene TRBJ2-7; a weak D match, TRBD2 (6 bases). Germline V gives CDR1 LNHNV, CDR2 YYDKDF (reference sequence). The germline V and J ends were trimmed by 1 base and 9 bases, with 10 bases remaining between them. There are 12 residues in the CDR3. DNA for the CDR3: TGTGCCACCAGCAGAGCCAAGGAGGGGCAGTACTTC. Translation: CATSRAKEGQYF. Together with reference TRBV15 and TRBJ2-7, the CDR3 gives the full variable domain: DAMVIQNPRYQVTQFGKPVTLSCSQTLNHNVMYWYQQKSSQAPKLLFHYYDKDFNNEADTPDNFQSRRPNTSFCFLDIRSPGLGDTAMYLCATSRAKEGQYFGPGTRLTVT.

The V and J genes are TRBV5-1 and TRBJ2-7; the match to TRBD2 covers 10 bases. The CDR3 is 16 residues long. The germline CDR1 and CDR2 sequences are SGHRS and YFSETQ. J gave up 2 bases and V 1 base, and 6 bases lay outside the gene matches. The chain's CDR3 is CASSLINLAGAYEQYF. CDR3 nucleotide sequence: TGCGCCAGCAGCTTGATCAACCTAGCGGGGGCCTACGAGCAGTACTTC.